This T cell receptor (beta chain) was sequenced in a study of blood T cell repertoires in COVID-19. Only in-frame clones appear in the TCRdb table, and some are missing; sequencing was by immunoSEQ multiplex PCR. Among roughly 230,000 clones listed, 70% to 90% were seen once. The V end was cut by 6 bases, the J end by 0 bases, with 20 bases between. CDR1 LGHNT and CDR2 FRNRAP come from the germline V gene. The CDR3 has 17 amino acids. Material for sequencing was peripheral blood. This TCR was sampled from a man aged 45 to 65 with acute or convalescent COVID-19. The gene calls are TRBV12-5 and TRBJ1-1, with D perhaps TRBD1 (6 bases). This CDR3 is CASGPSGGRGMNTEAFF. Written as DNA, the CDR3 is TGTGCTAGTGGCCCTTCAGGAGGGAGGGGGATGAACACTGAAGCTTTCTTT.